This TCR beta chain derives from a study of cytomegalovirus exposure and HLA in healthy donors. On the study more broadly: According to later analysis, the same platform produced the 120 or so validation and some 680 first-cohort repertoires.

After removal of 6 bases from V and 5 bases from J, the junction contained 13 bases not matched to a gene. Germline assignment: CDR1 MGHRA and CDR2 YSYEKL. The CDR3 is 16 residues long. Profiling relied on immunoSEQ multiplex PCR, and the TCRdb table lists in-frame clones only, not all of them. The data show about 160,000 clones, just under 90% seen once. Sequencing used PBMCs. The gene calls are TRBV4-1 and TRBJ2-1, with 7 nucleotides matching TRBD2. This sequence was found in a woman younger than 35 in good health and CMV-seropositive. The CDR3 region is CASSQQTSQRNNEQFF. The CDR3 nucleotides read TGCGCCAGCAGTCAACAGACTAGCCAGAGAAACAATGAGCAGTTCTTC.